A single sample gave rise to the 29 T cell receptor beta chains below, sequenced in a study of blood T cell repertoires in COVID-19. Libraries were prepared by immunoSEQ multiplex PCR; TCRdb keeps only in-frame clonotypes and omits some of them. Among approximately 140,000 clones listed, about 87% were seen once. Input material: peripheral blood. Receptor source: a man in his sixties with active or convalescent COVID-19.

The chain combines TRBV6-1 with TRBJ2-3; D remains ambiguous. Germline CDR1 MNHNS, CDR2 SASEGT. The CDR3 runs to 12 residues. V gave up 3 bases and J gave up 1 base, with 2 bases separating them. The CDR3 sequence: CASSDGTDTQYF. CDR3 sequence (DNA): TGTGCCAGCAGTGACGGCACAGATACGCAGTATTTT.

CDR3 sequence: CASTFSGEGVQYF. Here the CDR3 DNA reads TGTGCCAGCACCTTTTCGGGGGAGGGGGTCCAGTACTTC. This chain joins TRBV11-2 and TRBJ2-5; D might be TRBD2 (7 bases). V was cut by 7 bases and J by 10 bases, with 19 bases left in between. The CDR3 extends over 13 amino acids. Germline CDR1 and CDR2: SGHAT and FQNNGV.

The chain joins TRBV7-2 to TRBJ1-5; D perhaps matches TRBD1 (5 bases). CDR3 size: 13 residues. Germline-derived CDR1 and CDR2 are SGHTA and FQGNSA. The germline V and J ends were trimmed by 3 bases and 8 bases, with 11 bases remaining between them. The CDR3 spells CASSLGPGEPQHF. The CDR3 DNA reads TGTGCCAGCAGCTTGGGACCGGGGGAGCCCCAGCATTTT. Filled out from reference TRBV7-2 and TRBJ1-5, the complete variable domain reads GAGVSQSPSNKVTEKGKDVELRCDPISGHTALYWYRQSLGQGLEFLIYFQGNSAPDKSGLPSDRFSAERTGGSVSTLTIQRTQQEDSAVYLCASSLGPGEPQHFGDGTRLSIL.

This clone was observed a handful of times. The rearrangement uses TRBV5-1 and TRBJ1-2; 9 bases agree with TRBD1. The germline CDR1 and CDR2 sequences are SGHRS and YFSETQ. Germline trimming cut 4 bases from V and 7 bases from J; bases unmatched to any gene: 8. CDR3 size: 14 residues. The CDR3 is CASSGTGLPAGYTF. The CDR3 DNA sequence: TGCGCCAGCAGCGGGACAGGGCTACCCGCTGGCTACACCTTC.

V is TRBV19 and J is TRBJ1-1; D not certain. Germline V gene lookup returns CDR1 LNHDA and CDR2 SQIVND (reference sequence). V gave up 5 bases and J gave up 3 bases, with 16 bases separating them. CDR3 length equals 15 residues. The CDR3 bases are TGTGCCAGTAGTCCGAGGGTCTTTTCCCACACTGAAGCTTTCTTT. This sequence encodes CASSPRVFSHTEAFF.

The rearrangement links TRBV18 to TRBJ2-1, with 8 nucleotides matching TRBD2. The ends lost 0 bases at V and 7 bases at J; junction bases unmatched: 8. Germline V gene data show CDR1 as KGHSH and CDR2 as LQKENI. CDR3 length: 16 amino acids. CDR3 residues: CASSPPRTSLSNEQFF. In nucleotides, the CDR3 is TGTGCCAGCTCACCACCGAGGACTAGCCTGAGTAATGAGCAGTTCTTC.

The chain is built from TRBV5-1 and TRBJ2-7, with TRBD1 matching over 8 bases. The CDR3 has 16 amino acids. V was pared by 2 bases and J by 0 bases, with 7 bases of the junction left unmatched. CDR1 is SGHRS, CDR2 YFSETQ, per germline. The DNA for the CDR3 is TGCGCCAGCAGCTTAGGGCACAGGGGGACCTCCTACGAGCAGTACTTC. Its translation: CASSLGHRGTSYEQYF.

This clone was detected a few times. This sequence joins TRBV25-1 and TRBJ2-7; D may be TRBD1 (6 bases). Germline V gene lookup returns CDR1 MGHDK and CDR2 SYGVNS. The CDR3 is 16 amino acids. Trimming removed 0 bases at V and 3 bases at J, with 15 bases between. CDR3 bases: TGTGCCAGCAGTGAATATACCGGCGGACAGATCTACGAGCAGTACTTC. Encoded protein: CASSEYTGGQIYEQYF.

This chain connects TRBV20-1 to TRBJ1-2; D not resolved. CDR1 and CDR2 from the germline V gene are DFQATT and SNEGSKA (reference sequence). V was pared by 0 bases and J by 7 bases, with 6 bases between. The CDR3 runs 11 residues. CDR3 sequence reads: CSARDAFGYTF. The CDR3 DNA reads TGCAGTGCTAGAGATGCGTTTGGCTACACCTTC.

The V and J genes are TRBV7-2 and TRBJ1-4, with D possibly TRBD1 on 6 matching bases. Per germline, CDR1 SGHTA and CDR2 FQGNSA. V lost 5 bases, J lost 4 bases, and 11 bases lay in between. This CDR3 region has 14 residues. The CDR3 reads CASSRTASNEKLFF. CDR3 nucleotides: TGTGCCAGCAGCCGGACAGCGAGTAATGAAAAACTGTTTTTT.

The rearrangement joins TRBV6-2 or TRBV6-3 to TRBJ2-1; maybe TRBD1 (5 bases). The germline V and J ends were trimmed by 4 bases and 0 bases, with 13 bases remaining between them. Germline V gene sequence: CDR1 MNHEY, CDR2 SVGEGT. The CDR3 extends over 16 amino acids. CDR3 DNA: TGTGCCAGCAGTTTGCCAGGGTCTAGCTCCTACAATGAGCAGTTCTTC. Translated, it gives CASSLPGSSSYNEQFF.

The CDR3 sequence is CASSSGTGGVSEAFF. The CDR3 DNA follows: TGTGCCAGCAGCTCCGGGACAGGGGGTGTTAGTGAAGCTTTCTTT. The V gene is TRBV7-9, the J gene TRBJ1-1, with 11 bases identical to TRBD1. The CDR3 spans 15 residues. Unmatched junction bases numbered 8, after V lost 4 bases and J lost 7 bases. Germline CDR1 and CDR2: SEHNR and FQNEAQ (reference sequence).

The gene calls are TRBV4-3 and TRBJ2-3, with 9 bases matching TRBD1. The V and J ends lost 4 bases and 3 bases, in that order; junction bases with no gene match: 5. There are 15 residues in the CDR3. CDR1 and CDR2 (germline): LGHNA, YSLEER. The CDR3 is CASSLGQGITDTQYF. Here the CDR3 DNA reads TGCGCCAGCAGCCTTGGACAGGGGATTACAGATACGCAGTATTTT.

The V call is TRBV30, the J call TRBJ2-3; 7 nucleotides agree with TRBD2. Germline CDR1 is GTSNPN and CDR2 is SVGIG (reference sequence). The junction had 8 bases not matched to a gene; V was cut back by 3 bases and J by 2 bases. The CDR3 extends over 15 amino acids. The CDR3 region is CAWSTERGLTDTQYF. The CDR3, as DNA: TGTGCCTGGAGCACTGAGCGGGGACTCACAGATACGCAGTATTTT.

V and J are TRBV7-3 and TRBJ2-1, with 8 bases that match TRBD2. Germline loops: CDR1 SGHTA, CDR2 FQGTGA. Trimming took 1 base from V and 5 from J; bases not matched to a gene: 7. This CDR3 has 16 residues. The CDR3 here is CASSLRGSGGNNEQFF. CDR3 DNA: TGTGCCAGCAGCTTAAGGGGAAGCGGGGGCAACAATGAGCAGTTCTTC.

The chain recombines TRBV5-8 with TRBJ2-7, with 7 positions matching TRBD1. This CDR3 contains 14 residues. With 1 base clipped from V and 7 bases from J, the junction kept 8 bases outside the gene matches. Germline lookup yields CDR1 SGHTS and CDR2 YDEGEE. The DNA of the CDR3 is TGTGCCAGCAGCTTGTTTAGGGGGCCCTTTGAGCAGTACTTC. Its protein product is CASSLFRGPFEQYF.

V is TRBV24-1 and J is TRBJ2-5, with 8 nucleotides matching TRBD2. Germline-derived CDR1 and CDR2 are KGHDR and SFDVKD. The CDR3 extends over 15 amino acids. Losses at the gene ends were 3 bases for V and 3 bases for J; bases not matched to a gene: 5. DNA for the CDR3: TGTGCCACCAGTGATAGGACTAGCCCCAAAGAGACCCAGTACTTC. Amino acid sequence: CATSDRTSPKETQYF.

On this clone: Other DNA sequences in the same sample also yield this CDR3. The chain has TRBV28 and TRBJ2-1, with 11 positions matching TRBD2. This CDR3 region has 16 residues. Germline CDR1 reads MDHEN; CDR2 reads SYDVKM. The V segment lost 6 bases and the J segment 3 bases; nucleotides outside the gene matches: 7. The CDR3 bases are TGTGCCAGCAGGCCTAGCGGGACTAGCGGCTACAATGAGCAGTTCTTC. Its translation: CASRPSGTSGYNEQFF.

This clone was counted between two and nine times. This chain joins TRBV9 and TRBJ2-3; 9 bases fit TRBD1. J lost 3 bases, V lost 3 bases, and 11 bases had no gene match. Germline V lookup: CDR1 SGDLS, CDR2 YYNGEE. This CDR3 has 17 residues. The CDR3 bases are TGTGCCAGCAGCGCCCCGGGACAGGGAATGGGGACAGATACGCAGTATTTT. It codes for CASSAPGQGMGTDTQYF.

The V gene is TRBV5-8, the J gene TRBJ2-7; TRBD1 aligns across 10 bases. Germline V gene data show CDR1 as SGHTS and CDR2 as YDEGEE. The CDR3 contains 15 residues. J gave up 4 bases and V 3 bases, and 7 bases lay outside the gene matches. CDR3 in amino acids: CASSSDRGPRYEQYF. The CDR3 coding sequence is TGTGCCAGCAGCTCCGACAGGGGGCCCCGTTACGAGCAGTACTTC.

V gene TRBV29-1 combines with J gene TRBJ2-3; weak D call: TRBD2 (5 bases). Trimming took 4 bases from V and 0 from J, leaving 11 bases between them. The CDR3 runs 14 residues. Germline CDR1 is SQVTM and CDR2 is ANQGSEA. In DNA, the CDR3 is TGCAGCGTTGGGCGGGTCACTAGCACAGATACGCAGTATTTT. Translating gives CSVGRVTSTDTQYF.

V is TRBV19 and J is TRBJ2-3; TRBD2 matches at 7 bases. The CDR3 runs 14 residues. V shed 6 bases and J 2 bases; nucleotides not matched to a gene: 5. The germline V gene has CDR1 LNHDA and CDR2 SQIVND (reference sequence). CDR3 sequence (DNA): TGTGCCAGTAGGGCTAGCGGTTACACAGATACGCAGTATTTT. Protein product: CASRASGYTDTQYF.

V is TRBV6-6 and J is TRBJ1-2, with no clear D. The germline V gene has CDR1 MNHNY and CDR2 SVGAGI (reference sequence). Trimming took off 2 bases at V and 7 bases at J, with 11 bases between the two ends. CDR3 length equals 13 residues. CDR3 sequence: CASSYDQASGYTF. The CDR3 region has the DNA TGTGCCAGCAGTTACGACCAGGCCTCTGGCTACACCTTC.

The V gene is TRBV5-4, the J gene TRBJ2-1; D is perhaps TRBD2 (7 bases). The ends were cut back, 4 bases at V and 0 bases at J, with 17 bases in the middle. CDR1 is SGHNT and CDR2 is YYREEE in the germline V gene (reference sequence). The CDR3 contains 17 residues. CDR3 nucleotides: TGTGCCAGCAGCCAACGGGGGGCGTTCAGCTCCTACAATGAGCAGTTCTTC. It translates to CASSQRGAFSSYNEQFF.

CDR3 region: CASSRGQGGDEAFF. In DNA, the CDR3 is TGTGCCAGCAGCCGTGGACAGGGGGGCGATGAAGCTTTCTTT. The rearrangement joins TRBV6-2 or TRBV6-3 to TRBJ1-1; 10 nucleotides line up with TRBD1. Germline V CDR1 and CDR2: MNHEY, SVGEGT. The CDR3 is made up of 14 amino acids. V dropped 6 bases and J dropped 7; count of bases not matched to a gene: 8.

This chain connects TRBV6-5 to TRBJ2-2; tentative D call: TRBD1 (6 bases). The ends were cut back, 7 bases at V and 5 bases at J, with 8 bases in the middle. Germline-derived CDR1 and CDR2 are MNHEY and SVGAGI. CDR3 length: 12 residues. CDR3 nucleotides: TGTGCCAGCAAGAGGGGGACCGGGGAGCTGTTTTTT. Amino acid sequence: CASKRGTGELFF.

The genes are TRBV7-9 and TRBJ1-4, with D maybe TRBD1 (5 bases). Germline CDR1 SEHNR, CDR2 FQNEAQ (reference sequence). V lost 3 bases and J 8 bases, leaving 13 bases between the germline ends. CDR3 size: 14 residues. The CDR3, as DNA: TGTGCCAGCAGCTTGAGCGGGGCAGGCGAAAAACTGTTTTTT. This encodes CASSLSGAGEKLFF.

This clone has just a few counts. This chain uses TRBV28 with TRBJ1-6, with 9 bases fitting TRBD1. CDR3 length: 15 residues. Trimming removed 5 bases from V and 6 bases from J; junction bases left unmatched: 5. Germline CDR1 is MDHEN and CDR2 is SYDVKM. CDR3 loop: CASSPQGARNSPLHF. CDR3 bases: TGTGCCAGCAGTCCACAGGGGGCCCGTAATTCACCCCTCCACTTT.

V usage is TRBV7-2 and J usage is TRBJ2-5, with 10 bases aligning to TRBD2. V gave up 5 bases and J gave up 4 bases; unmatched junction bases: 7. CDR1 and CDR2 (germline): SGHTA, FQGNSA. The CDR3 is made up of 15 amino acids. In nucleotides, the CDR3 is TGTGCCAGCAGCCAAACTAGCGGGAAGGTAGAGACCCAGTACTTC. Translation gives CASSQTSGKVETQYF.